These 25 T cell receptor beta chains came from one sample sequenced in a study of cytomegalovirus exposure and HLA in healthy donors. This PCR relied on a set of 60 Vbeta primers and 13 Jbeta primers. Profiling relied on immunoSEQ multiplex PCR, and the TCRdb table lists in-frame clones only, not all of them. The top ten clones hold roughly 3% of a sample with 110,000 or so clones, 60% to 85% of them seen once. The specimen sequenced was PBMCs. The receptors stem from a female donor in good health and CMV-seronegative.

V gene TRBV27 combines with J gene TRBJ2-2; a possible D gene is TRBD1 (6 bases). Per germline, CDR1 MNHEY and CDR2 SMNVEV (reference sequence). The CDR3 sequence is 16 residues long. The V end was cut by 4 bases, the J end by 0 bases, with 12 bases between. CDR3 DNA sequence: TGTGCCAGCAGTTCATACACAGGGCCGAACACCGGGGAGCTGTTTTTT. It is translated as CASSSYTGPNTGELFF.

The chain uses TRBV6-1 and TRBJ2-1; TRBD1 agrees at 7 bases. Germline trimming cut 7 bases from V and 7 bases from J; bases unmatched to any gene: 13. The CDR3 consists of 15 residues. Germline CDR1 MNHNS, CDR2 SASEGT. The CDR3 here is CASTPLGTAVNEQFF. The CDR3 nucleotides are TGTGCCAGCACTCCCTTAGGGACAGCAGTAAATGAGCAGTTCTTC.

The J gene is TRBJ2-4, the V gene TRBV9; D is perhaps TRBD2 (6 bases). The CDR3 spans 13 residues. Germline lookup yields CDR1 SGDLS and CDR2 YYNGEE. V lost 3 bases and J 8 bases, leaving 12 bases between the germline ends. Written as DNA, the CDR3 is TGTGCCAGCAGCGCCGGGGGTATGGACATTCAGTACTTC. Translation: CASSAGGMDIQYF.

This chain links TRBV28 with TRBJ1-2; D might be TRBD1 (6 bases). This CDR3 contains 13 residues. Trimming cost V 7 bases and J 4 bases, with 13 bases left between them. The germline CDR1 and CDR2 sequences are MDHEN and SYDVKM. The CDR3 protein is CASNIGQIYGYTF. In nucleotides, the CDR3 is TGTGCCAGCAACATAGGACAGATCTATGGCTACACCTTC.

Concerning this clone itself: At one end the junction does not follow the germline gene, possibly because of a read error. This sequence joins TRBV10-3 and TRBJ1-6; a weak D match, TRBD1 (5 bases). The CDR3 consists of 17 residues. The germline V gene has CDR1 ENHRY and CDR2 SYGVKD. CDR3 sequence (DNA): TGTGCCGTCAGTGGCTACACTTTAGGGGATTATAATTCACCCCTCCACTTT. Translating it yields CAVSGYTLGDYNSPLHF.

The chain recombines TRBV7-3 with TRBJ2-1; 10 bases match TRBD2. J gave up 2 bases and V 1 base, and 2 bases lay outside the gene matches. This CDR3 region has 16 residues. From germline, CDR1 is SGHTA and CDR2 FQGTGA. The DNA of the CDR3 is TGTGCCAGCAGCTTAATGAGCGGGGGGGCCTACAATGAGCAGTTCTTC. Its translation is CASSLMSGGAYNEQFF.

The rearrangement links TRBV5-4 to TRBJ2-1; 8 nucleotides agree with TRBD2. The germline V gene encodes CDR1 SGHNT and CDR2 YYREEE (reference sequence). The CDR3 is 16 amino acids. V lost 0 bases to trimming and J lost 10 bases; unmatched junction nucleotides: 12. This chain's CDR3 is CASSLAQRGPQIEQFF. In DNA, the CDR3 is TGTGCCAGCAGCTTGGCACAGCGGGGGCCTCAAATAGAGCAGTTCTTC. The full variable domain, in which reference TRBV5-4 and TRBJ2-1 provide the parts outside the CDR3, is ETGVTQSPTHLIKTRGQQVTLRCSSQSGHNTVSWYQQALGQGPQFIFQYYREEENGRGNFPPRFSGLQFPNYSSELNVNALELDDSALYLCASSLAQRGPQIEQFFGPGTRLTVL.

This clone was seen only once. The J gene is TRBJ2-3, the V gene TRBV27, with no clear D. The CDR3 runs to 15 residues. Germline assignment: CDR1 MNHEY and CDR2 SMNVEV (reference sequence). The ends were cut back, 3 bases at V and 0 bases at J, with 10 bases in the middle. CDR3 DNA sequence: TGTGCCAGCAGTTTGATGGCCCCTAGCACAGATACGCAGTATTTT. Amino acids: CASSLMAPSTDTQYF.

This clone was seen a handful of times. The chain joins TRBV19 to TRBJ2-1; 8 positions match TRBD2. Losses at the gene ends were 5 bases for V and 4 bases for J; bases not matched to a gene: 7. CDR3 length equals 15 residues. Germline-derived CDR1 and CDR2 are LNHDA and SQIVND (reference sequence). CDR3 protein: CASSPRRGAYNEQFF. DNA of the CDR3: TGTGCCAGTAGTCCCCGGCGGGGGGCGTACAATGAGCAGTTCTTC.

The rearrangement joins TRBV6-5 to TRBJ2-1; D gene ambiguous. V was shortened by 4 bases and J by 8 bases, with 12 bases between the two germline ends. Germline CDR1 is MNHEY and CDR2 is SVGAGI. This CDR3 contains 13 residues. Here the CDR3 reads CASSLGSWDEQFF. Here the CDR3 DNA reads TGTGCCAGCAGTTTGGGCAGTTGGGATGAGCAGTTCTTC.

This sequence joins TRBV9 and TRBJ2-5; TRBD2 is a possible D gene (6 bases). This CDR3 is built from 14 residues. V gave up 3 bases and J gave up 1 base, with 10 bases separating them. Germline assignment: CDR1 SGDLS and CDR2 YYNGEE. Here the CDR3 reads CASSGGTTQETQYF. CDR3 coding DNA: TGTGCCAGCAGCGGCGGGACCACCCAAGAGACCCAGTACTTC. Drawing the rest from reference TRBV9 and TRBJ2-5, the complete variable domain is DSGVTQTPKHLITATGQRVTLRCSPRSGDLSVYWYQQSLDQGLQFLIQYYNGEERAKGNILERFSAQQFPDLHSELNLSSLELGDSALYFCASSGGTTQETQYFGPGTRLLVL.

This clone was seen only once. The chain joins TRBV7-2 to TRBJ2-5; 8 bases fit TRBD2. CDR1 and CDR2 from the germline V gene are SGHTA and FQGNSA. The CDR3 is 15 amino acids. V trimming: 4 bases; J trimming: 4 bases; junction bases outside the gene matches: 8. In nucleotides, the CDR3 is TGTGCCAGCAGCTGGCAGCGGGGGTCGGGAGAGACCCAGTACTTC. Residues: CASSWQRGSGETQYF.

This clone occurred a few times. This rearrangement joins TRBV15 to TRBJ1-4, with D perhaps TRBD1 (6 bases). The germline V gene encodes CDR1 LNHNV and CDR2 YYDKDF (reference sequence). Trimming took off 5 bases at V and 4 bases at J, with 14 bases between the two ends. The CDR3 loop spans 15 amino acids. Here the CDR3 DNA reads TGTGCCACCAGCGGTATACAGGGAGATAATGAAAAACTGTTTTTT. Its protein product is CATSGIQGDNEKLFF. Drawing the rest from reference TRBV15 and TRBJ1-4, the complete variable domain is DAMVIQNPRYQVTQFGKPVTLSCSQTLNHNVMYWYQQKSSQAPKLLFHYYDKDFNNEADTPDNFQSRRPNTSFCFLDIRSPGLGDTAMYLCATSGIQGDNEKLFFGSGTQLSVL.

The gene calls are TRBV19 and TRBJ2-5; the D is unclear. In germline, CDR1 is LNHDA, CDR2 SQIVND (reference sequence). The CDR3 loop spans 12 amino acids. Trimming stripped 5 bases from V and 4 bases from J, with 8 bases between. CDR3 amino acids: CASSVYGETQYF. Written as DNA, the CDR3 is TGTGCCAGTAGTGTCTATGGAGAGACCCAGTACTTC.

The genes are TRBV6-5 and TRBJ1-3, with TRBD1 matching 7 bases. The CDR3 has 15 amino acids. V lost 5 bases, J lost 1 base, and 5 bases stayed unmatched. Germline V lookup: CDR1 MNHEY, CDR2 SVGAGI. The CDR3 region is CASSATGTSGNTIYF. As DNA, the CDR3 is TGTGCCAGCAGTGCGACAGGGACGTCTGGAAACACCATATATTTT.

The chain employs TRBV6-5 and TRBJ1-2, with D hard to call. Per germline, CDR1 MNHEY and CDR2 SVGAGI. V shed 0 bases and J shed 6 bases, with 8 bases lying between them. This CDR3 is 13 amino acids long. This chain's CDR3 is CASSYSQSNGYTF. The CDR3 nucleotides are TGTGCCAGCAGTTACTCCCAGTCGAATGGCTACACCTTC.

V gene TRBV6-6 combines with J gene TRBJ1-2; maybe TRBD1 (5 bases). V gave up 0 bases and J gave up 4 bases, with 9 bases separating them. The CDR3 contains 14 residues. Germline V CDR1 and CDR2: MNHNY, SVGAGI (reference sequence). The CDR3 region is CASSYSKGIYGYTF. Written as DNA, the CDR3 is TGTGCCAGCAGTTACTCGAAGGGGATCTATGGCTACACCTTC.

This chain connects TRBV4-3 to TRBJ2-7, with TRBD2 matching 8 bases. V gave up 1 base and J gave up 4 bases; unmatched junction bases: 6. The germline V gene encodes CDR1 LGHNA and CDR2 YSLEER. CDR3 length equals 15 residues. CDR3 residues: CASSQVLRGGYEQYF. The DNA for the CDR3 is TGCGCCAGCAGCCAAGTTCTCCGGGGGGGGTACGAGCAGTACTTC.

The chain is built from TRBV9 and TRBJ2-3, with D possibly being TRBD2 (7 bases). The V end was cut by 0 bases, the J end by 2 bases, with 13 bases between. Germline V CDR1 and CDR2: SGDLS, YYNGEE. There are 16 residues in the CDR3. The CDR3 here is CASSVAAGAVTDTQYF. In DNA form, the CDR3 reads TGTGCCAGCAGCGTAGCGGCGGGGGCCGTCACAGATACGCAGTATTTT.

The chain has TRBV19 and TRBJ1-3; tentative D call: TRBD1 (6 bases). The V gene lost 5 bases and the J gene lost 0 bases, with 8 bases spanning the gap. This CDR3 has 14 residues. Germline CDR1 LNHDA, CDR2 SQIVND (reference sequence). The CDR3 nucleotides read TGTGCCAGTAGTGGGACAAGCTCTGGAAACACCATATATTTT. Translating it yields CASSGTSSGNTIYF.

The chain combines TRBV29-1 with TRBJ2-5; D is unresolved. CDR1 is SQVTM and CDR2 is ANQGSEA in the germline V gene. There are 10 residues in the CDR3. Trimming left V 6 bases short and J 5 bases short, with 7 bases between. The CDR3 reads CSVTRETQYF. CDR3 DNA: TGCAGCGTCACCAGGGAGACCCAGTACTTC.

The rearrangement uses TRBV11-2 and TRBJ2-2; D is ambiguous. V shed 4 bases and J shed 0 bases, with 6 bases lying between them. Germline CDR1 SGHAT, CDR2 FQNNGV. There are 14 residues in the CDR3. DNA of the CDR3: TGTGCCAGCAGCTCGTTCGCGAACACCGGGGAGCTGTTTTTT. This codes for CASSSFANTGELFF.

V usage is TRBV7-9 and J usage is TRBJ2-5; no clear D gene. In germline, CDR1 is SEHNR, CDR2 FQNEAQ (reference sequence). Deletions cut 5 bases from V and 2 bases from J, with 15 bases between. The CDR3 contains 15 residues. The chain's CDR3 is CASSLPYSLQETQYF. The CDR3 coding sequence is TGTGCCAGCAGCCTCCCCTATAGCCTACAAGAGACCCAGTACTTC.

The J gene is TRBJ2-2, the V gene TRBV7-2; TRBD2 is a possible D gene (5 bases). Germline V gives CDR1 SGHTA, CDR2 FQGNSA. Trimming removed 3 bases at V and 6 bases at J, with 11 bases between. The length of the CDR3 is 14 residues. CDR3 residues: CASSFYPEAGELFF. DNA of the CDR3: TGTGCCAGCAGCTTCTACCCGGAGGCCGGGGAGCTGTTTTTT.

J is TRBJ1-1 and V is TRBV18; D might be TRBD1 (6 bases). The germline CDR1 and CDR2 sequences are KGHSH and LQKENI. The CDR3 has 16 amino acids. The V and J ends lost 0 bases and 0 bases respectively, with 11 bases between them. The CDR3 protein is CASSPPAGEMNTEAFF. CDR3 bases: TGTGCCAGCTCACCACCCGCAGGGGAAATGAACACTGAAGCTTTCTTT. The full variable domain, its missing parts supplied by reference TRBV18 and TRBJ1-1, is NAGVMQNPRHLVRRRGQEARLRCSPMKGHSHVYWYRQLPEEGLKFMVYLQKENIIDESGMPKERFSAEFPKEGPSILRIQQVVRGDSAAYFCASSPPAGEMNTEAFFGQGTRLTVV.